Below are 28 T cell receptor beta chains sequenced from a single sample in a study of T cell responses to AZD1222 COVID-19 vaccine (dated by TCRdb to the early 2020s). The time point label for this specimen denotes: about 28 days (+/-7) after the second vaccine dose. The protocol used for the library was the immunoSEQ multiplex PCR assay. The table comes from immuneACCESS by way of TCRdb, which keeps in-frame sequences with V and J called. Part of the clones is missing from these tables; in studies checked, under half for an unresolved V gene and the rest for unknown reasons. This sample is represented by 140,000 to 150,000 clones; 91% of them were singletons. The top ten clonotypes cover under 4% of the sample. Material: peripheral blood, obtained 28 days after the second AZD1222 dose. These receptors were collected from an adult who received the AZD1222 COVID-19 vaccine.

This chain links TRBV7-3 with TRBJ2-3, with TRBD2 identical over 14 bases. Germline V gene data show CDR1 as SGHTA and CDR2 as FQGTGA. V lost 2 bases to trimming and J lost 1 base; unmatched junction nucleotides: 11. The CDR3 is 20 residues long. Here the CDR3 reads CASSLSPRLAGGTGTDTQYF. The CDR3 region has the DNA TGTGCCAGCAGCTTATCTCCCCGACTAGCGGGAGGGACGGGCACAGATACGCAGTATTTT. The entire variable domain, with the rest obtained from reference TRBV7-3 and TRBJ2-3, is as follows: GAGVSQTPSNKVTEKGKYVELRCDPISGHTALYWYRQSLGQGPEFLIYFQGTGAADDSGLPNDRFFAVRPEGSVSTLKIQRTERGDSAVYLCASSLSPRLAGGTGTDTQYFGPGTRLTVL.

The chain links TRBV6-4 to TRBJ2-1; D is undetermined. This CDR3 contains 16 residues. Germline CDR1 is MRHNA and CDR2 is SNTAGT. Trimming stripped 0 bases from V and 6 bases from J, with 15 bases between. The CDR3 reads CASSDSGLKGSNEQFF. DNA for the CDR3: TGTGCCAGCAGTGACTCGGGTCTCAAGGGCAGCAATGAGCAGTTCTTC.

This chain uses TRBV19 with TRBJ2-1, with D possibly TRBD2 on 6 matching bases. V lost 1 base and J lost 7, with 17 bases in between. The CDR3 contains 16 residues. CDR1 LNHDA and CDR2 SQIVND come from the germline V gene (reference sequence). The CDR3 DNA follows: TGTGCCAGTAGTATAGTGTGGCGGGGTACCTCAAATGAGCAGTTCTTC. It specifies CASSIVWRGTSNEQFF.

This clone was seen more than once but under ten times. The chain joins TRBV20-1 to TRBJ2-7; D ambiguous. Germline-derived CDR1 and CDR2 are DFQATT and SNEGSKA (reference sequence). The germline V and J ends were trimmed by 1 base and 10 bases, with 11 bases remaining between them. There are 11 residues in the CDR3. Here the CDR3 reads CSARVRVDQYF. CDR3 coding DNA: TGCAGTGCTAGAGTACGGGTGGATCAGTACTTC.

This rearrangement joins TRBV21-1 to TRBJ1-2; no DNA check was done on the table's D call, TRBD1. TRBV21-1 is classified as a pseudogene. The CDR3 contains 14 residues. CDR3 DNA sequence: TGTGCCGTAATTGGACAGGGGGCCCCCCTCGGCTACACCTTC. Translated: CAVIGQGAPLGYTF.

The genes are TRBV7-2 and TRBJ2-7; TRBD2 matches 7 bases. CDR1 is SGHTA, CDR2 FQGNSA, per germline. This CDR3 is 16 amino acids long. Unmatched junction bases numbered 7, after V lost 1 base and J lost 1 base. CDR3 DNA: TGTGCCAGCAGCTTAGAGGGCGCTAGCGGTTCCTACGAGCAGTACTTC. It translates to CASSLEGASGSYEQYF.

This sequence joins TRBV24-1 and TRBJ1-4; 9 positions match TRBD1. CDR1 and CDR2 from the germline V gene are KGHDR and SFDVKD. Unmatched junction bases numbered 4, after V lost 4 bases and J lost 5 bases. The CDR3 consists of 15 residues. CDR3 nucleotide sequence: TGTGCCACCAGTGAACACGGACAGGGGAATGAAAAACTGTTTTTT. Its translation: CATSEHGQGNEKLFF.

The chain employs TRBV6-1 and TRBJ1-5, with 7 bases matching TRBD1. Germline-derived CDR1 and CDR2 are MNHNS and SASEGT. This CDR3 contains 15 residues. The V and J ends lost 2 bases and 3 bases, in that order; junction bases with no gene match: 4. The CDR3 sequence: CASSEFGQANQPQHF. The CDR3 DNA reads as TGTGCCAGCAGTGAATTCGGACAGGCCAATCAGCCCCAGCATTTT.

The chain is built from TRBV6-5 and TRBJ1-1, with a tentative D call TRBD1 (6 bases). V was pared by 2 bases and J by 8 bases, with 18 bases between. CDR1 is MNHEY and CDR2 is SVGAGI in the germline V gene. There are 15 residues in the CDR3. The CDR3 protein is CASSYPGAGSTEAFF. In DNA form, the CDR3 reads TGTGCCAGCAGTTACCCGGGGGCGGGGTCAACGGAAGCTTTCTTT.

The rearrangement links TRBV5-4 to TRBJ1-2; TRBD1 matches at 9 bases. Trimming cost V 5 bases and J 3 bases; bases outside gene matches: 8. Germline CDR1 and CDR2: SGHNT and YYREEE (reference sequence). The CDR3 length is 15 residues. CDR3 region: CASSKDRGNYYGYTF. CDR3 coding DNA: TGTGCCAGCAGTAAGGACAGGGGCAATTACTATGGCTACACCTTC. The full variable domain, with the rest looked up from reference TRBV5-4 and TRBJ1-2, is ETGVTQSPTHLIKTRGQQVTLRCSSQSGHNTVSWYQQALGQGPQFIFQYYREEENGRGNFPPRFSGLQFPNYSSELNVNALELDDSALYLCASSKDRGNYYGYTFGSGTRLTVV.

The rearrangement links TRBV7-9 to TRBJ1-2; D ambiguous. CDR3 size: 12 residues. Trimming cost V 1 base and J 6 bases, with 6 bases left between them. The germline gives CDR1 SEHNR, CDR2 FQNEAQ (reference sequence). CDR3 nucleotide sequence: TGTGCCAGCAGCTTAGTAACAGATGGCTACACCTTC. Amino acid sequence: CASSLVTDGYTF.

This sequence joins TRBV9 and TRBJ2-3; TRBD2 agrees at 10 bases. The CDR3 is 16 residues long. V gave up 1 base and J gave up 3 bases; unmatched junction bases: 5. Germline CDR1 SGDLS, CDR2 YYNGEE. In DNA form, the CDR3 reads TGTGCCAGCAGCGTAACTAGCGGGATGGGTACAGATACGCAGTATTTT. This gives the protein CASSVTSGMGTDTQYF.

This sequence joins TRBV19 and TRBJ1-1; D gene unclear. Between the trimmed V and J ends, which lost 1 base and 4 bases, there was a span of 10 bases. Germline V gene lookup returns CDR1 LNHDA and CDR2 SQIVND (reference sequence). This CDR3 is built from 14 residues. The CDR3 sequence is CASSIVRRSTEAFF. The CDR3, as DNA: TGTGCCAGTAGTATAGTAAGGCGGAGCACTGAAGCTTTCTTT.

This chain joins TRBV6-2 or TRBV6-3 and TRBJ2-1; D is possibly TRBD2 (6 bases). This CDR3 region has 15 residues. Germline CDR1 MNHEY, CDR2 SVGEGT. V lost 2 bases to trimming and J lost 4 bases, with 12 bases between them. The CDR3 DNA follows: TGTGCCAGCAGTTACGTGAATAGCGGATACAATGAGCAGTTCTTC. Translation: CASSYVNSGYNEQFF.

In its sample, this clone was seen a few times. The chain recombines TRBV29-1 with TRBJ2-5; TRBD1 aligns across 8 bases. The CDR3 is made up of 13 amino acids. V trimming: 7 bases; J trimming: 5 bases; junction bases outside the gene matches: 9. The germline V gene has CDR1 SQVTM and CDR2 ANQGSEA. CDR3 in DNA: TGCAGCGACCTTGCAGGGGGCGTGGAGACCCAGTACTTC. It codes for CSDLAGGVETQYF.

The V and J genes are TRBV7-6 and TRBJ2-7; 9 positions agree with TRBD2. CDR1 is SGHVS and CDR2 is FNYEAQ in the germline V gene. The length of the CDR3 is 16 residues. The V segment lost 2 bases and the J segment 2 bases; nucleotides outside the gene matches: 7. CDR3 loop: CASSLSGREGPYEQYF. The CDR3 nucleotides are TGTGCCAGCAGCTTATCGGGGCGGGAGGGACCCTACGAGCAGTACTTC.

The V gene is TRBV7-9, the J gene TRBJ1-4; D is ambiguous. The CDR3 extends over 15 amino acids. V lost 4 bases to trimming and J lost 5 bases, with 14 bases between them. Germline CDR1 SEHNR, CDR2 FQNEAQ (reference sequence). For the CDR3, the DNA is TGTGCCAGCAGCTCCGGTGCGGGGAAGAATGAAAAACTGTTTTTT. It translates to CASSSGAGKNEKLFF.

The CDR3 is CASSETRPGQGSYGYTF. The CDR3 DNA follows: TGTGCCAGCAGTGAAACCAGACCGGGACAGGGGAGCTATGGCTACACCTTC. The rearrangement links TRBV2 to TRBJ1-2; 10 bases match TRBD1. This CDR3 has 17 amino acids. The V gene end was trimmed by 2 bases and the J gene end by 4 bases; junction bases not matched to a gene: 10. CDR1 is SNHLY, CDR2 FYNNEI, per germline.

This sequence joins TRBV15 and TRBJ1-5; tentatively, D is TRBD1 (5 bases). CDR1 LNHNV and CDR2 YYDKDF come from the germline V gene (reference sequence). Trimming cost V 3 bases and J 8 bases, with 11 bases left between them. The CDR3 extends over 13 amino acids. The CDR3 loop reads CATSSGGLEPQHF. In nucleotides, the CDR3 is TGTGCCACCAGCAGTGGGGGGTTGGAGCCCCAGCATTTT.

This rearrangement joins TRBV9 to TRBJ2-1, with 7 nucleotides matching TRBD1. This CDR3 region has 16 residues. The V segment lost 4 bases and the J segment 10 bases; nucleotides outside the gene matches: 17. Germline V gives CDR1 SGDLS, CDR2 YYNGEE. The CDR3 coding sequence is TGTGCCAGCAGCCCCATACCGTCTAACAGGGGCTCAGAGCAGTTCTTC. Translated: CASSPIPSNRGSEQFF.

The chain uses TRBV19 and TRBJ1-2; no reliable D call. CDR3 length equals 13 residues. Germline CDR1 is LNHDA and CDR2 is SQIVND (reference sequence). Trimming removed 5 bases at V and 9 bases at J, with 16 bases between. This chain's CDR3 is CASSPLGQERYTF. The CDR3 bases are TGTGCCAGTAGTCCTCTAGGGCAAGAGCGCTACACCTTC.

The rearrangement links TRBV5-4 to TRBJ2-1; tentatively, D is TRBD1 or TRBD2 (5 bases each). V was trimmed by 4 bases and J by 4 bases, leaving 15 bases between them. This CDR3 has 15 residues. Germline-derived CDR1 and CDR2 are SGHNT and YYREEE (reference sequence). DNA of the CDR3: TGTGCCAGCAGCCAGGGTACTAGGGGTTACAATGAGCAGTTCTTC. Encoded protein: CASSQGTRGYNEQFF.

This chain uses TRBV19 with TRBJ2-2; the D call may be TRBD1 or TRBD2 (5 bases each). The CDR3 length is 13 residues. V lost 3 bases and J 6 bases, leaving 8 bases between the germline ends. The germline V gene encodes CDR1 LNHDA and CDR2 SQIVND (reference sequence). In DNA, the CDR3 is TGTGCCAGTAGTATGTTGGGGGCCGGGGAGCTGTTTTTT. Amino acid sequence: CASSMLGAGELFF. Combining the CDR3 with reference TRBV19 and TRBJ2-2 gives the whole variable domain DGGITQSPKYLFRKEGQNVTLSCEQNLNHDAMYWYRQDPGQGLRLIYYSQIVNDFQKGDIAEGYSVSREKKESFPLTVTSAQKNPTAFYLCASSMLGAGELFFGEGSRLTVL.

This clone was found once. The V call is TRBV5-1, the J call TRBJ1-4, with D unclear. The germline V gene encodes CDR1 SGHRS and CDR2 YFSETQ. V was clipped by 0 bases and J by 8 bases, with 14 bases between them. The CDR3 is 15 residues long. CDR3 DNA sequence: TGCGCCAGCAGCTTGGGGGCAGGAATGGTGGAAAAACTGTTTTTT. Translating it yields CASSLGAGMVEKLFF.

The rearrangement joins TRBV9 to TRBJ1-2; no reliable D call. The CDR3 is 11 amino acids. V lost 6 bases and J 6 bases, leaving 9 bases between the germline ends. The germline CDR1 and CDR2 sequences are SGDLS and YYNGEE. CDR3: CASTGQHGYTF. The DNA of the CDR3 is TGTGCCAGCACCGGGCAACATGGCTACACCTTC. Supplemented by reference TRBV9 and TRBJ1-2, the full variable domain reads DSGVTQTPKHLITATGQRVTLRCSPRSGDLSVYWYQQSLDQGLQFLIQYYNGEERAKGNILERFSAQQFPDLHSELNLSSLELGDSALYFCASTGQHGYTFGSGTRLTVV.

CDR3 bases: TGCGCCAGCAGCCCCAGAGGGGCCGGGACTAGCAACAATGAGCAGTTCTTC. Protein sequence: CASSPRGAGTSNNEQFF. This rearrangement joins TRBV4-1 to TRBJ2-1; 9 nucleotides align to TRBD2. The V gene's germline CDR1 is MGHRA and CDR2 YSYEKL. The V segment lost 4 bases and the J segment 5 bases; nucleotides outside the gene matches: 12. The CDR3 consists of 17 residues.

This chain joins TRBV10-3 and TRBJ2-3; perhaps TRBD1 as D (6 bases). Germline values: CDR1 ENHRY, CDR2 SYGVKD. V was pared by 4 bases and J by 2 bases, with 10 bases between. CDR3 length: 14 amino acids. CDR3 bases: TGTGCCATCAGTGCTCAGGGGAACACAGATACGCAGTATTTT. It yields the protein CAISAQGNTDTQYF.

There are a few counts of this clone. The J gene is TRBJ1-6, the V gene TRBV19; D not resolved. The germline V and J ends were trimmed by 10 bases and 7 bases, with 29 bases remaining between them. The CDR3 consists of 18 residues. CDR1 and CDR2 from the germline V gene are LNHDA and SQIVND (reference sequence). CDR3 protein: CATRPGSAELTRNSPLHF. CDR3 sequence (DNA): TGTGCCACTCGACCCGGTTCGGCAGAGCTGACTCGAAATTCACCCCTCCACTTT. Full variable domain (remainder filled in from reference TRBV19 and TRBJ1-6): DGGITQSPKYLFRKEGQNVTLSCEQNLNHDAMYWYRQDPGQGLRLIYYSQIVNDFQKGDIAEGYSVSREKKESFPLTVTSAQKNPTAFYLCATRPGSAELTRNSPLHFGNGTRLTVT.